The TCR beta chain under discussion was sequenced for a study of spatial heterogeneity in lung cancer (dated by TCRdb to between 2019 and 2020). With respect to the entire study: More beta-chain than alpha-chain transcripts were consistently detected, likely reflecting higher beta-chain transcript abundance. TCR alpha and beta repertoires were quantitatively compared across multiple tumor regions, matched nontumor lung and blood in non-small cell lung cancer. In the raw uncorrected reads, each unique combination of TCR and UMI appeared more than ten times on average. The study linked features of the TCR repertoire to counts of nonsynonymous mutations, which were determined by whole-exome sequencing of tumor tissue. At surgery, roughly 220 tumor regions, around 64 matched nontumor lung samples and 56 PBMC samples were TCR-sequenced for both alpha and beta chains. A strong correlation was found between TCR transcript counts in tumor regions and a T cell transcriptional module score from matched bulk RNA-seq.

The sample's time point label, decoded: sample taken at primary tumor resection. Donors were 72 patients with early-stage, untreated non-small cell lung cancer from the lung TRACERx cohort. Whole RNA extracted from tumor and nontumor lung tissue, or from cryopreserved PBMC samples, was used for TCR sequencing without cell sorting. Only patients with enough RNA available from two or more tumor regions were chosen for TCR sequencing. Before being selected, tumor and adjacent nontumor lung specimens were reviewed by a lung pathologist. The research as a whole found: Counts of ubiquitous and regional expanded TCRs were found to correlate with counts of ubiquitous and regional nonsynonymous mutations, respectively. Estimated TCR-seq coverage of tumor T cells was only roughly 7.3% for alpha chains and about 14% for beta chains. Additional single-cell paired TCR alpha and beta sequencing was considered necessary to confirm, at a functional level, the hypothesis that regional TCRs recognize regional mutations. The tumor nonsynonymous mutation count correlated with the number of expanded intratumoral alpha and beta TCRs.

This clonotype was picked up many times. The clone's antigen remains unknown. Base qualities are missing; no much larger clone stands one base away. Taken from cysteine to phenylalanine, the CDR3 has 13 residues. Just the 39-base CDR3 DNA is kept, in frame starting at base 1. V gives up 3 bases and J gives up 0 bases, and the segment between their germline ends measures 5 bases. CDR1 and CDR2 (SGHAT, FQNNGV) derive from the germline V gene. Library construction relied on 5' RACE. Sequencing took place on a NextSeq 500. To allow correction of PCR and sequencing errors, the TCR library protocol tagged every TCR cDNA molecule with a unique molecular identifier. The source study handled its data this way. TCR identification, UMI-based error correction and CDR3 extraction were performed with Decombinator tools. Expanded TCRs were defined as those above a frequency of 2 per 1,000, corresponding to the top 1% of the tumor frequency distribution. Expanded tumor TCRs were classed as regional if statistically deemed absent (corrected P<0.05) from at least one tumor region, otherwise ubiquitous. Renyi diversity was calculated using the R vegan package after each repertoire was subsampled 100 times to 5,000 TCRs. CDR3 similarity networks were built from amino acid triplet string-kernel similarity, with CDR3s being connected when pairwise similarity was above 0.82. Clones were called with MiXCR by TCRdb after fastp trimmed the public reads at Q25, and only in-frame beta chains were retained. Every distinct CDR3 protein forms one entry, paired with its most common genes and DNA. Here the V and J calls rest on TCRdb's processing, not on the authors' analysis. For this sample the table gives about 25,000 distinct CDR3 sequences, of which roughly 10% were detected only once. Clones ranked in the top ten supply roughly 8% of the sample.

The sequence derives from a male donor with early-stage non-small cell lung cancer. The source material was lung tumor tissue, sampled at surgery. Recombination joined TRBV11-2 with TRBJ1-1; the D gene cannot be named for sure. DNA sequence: TGTGCCAGCAGCTTTTTAGTGAACACTGAAGCTTTCTTT. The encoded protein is CASSFLVNTEAFF.